Described below is a single T cell receptor beta chain sequence and its context. The antigen is unknown. Preparation of the TCRbeta library involved a method that used unique molecular identifiers. TCRdb re-called the PCR reads with MiXCR, one entry per CDR3 protein. The sample holds tens of thousands of distinct CDR3 sequences, around 9% seen once. These data are taken from a study of T-cell reconstitution after alpha-beta-depleted transplantation in children. Broader study findings: Several hundred expanded graft clones reportedly gave rise to the alpha-beta T cells present about two months after transplant.

Here the sequenced sample was PBMCs, mostly from graft donor cells, taken 60 days after TCRalphabeta/CD19-depleted stem cell transplant. The sequence derives from a male patient under 10 years old who had a stem cell transplant for chronic granulomatous disease, so the T cells may come from the graft donor.

The CDR3 DNA reads TGCAGTGCCTCGAGGGACACTGGGAACATTCAGTACTTC. It encodes CSASRDTGNIQYF. This chain joins TRBV20-1 and TRBJ2-4, with D possibly being TRBD1 (6 bases). The CDR3 totals 13 residues. Germline CDR1 DFQATT, CDR2 SNEGSKA (reference sequence). V gave up 6 bases and J gave up 7 bases, with 16 bases separating them.